These 8 T cell receptor beta chains were sequenced from one sample in a study of beta chain features in type 1 diabetes (dated by TCRdb to the late 2010s). Preparation of the library involved the immunoSEQ multiplex PCR assay. The High Capacity cDNA Reverse Transcription Kit was used to reverse transcribe all of the isolated RNA, meaning that expressed TCRB transcripts were what got sequenced. TCRdb provides this immuneACCESS table in a form limited to in-frame rearrangements. Some clones are lacking; in checked studies, under half of them reflect an unresolved V gene, and why the rest are absent is not known. Within this sample are a few hundred thousand clones, with around 15% of them counted one time only. The ten largest clones represent approximately 0.02% of the sample. Sample: naive CD4+ T cells from blood. Reading the label with the study, this specimen's cell subset or site is: true naive CD4+ T cells. These receptors all stem from a woman aged 18-29 years in good health.

This clone came up a few times. V and J are TRBV28 and TRBJ2-5; TRBD2 is a possible D gene (5 bases). The germline V and J ends were trimmed by 6 bases and 2 bases, with 13 bases remaining between them. The germline V gene has CDR1 MDHEN and CDR2 SYDVKM. The CDR3 covers 14 residues. Here the CDR3 DNA reads TGTGCCAGCAGCCAAAGGACTGAGCAAGAGACCCAGTACTTC. Encoded protein: CASSQRTEQETQYF.

CDR3 sequence reads: CAVSPQGNTGELFF. CDR3 DNA sequence: TGTGCCGTCAGCCCCCAGGGGAACACCGGGGAGCTGTTTTTT. The chain has TRBV7-6 and TRBJ2-2; tentative D call: TRBD1 (5 bases). Trimming stripped 11 bases from V and 1 base from J, with 14 bases between. Germline assignment: CDR1 SGHVS and CDR2 FNYEAQ. This CDR3 is 14 amino acids long.

This clone was counted a few times. The V and J genes are TRBV7-2 and TRBJ1-1; 8 bases match TRBD1. The CDR3 contains 14 residues. Per germline, CDR1 SGHTA and CDR2 FQGNSA. The J segment lost 8 bases and the V segment lost 6 bases, leaving 11 bases of the junction unmatched. The CDR3 region is CASSWTGTVIEAFF. The CDR3 coding sequence is TGTGCCAGCAGTTGGACAGGGACGGTCATAGAAGCTTTCTTT.

This clone was found a few times. This rearrangement joins TRBV7-3 to TRBJ2-1; D call uncertain. The ends were cut back, 4 bases at V and 4 bases at J, with 8 bases in the middle. From germline, CDR1 is SGHTA and CDR2 FQGTGA. The CDR3 covers 13 residues. CDR3 nucleotides: TGTGCCAGCAGCTCGACTGGGTACAATGAGCAGTTCTTC. Translated, it gives CASSSTGYNEQFF.

This clone was found a few times. The J gene is TRBJ2-1, the V gene TRBV9; D is possibly TRBD2 (6 bases). Germline-derived CDR1 and CDR2 are SGDLS and YYNGEE. Trimming took off 1 base at V and 7 bases at J, with 15 bases between the two ends. CDR3 length: 15 residues. The CDR3 DNA follows: TGTGCCAGCAGCGTAACGGGGGACCATCTAAATGAGCAGTTCTTC. This encodes CASSVTGDHLNEQFF.

The genes are TRBV5-4 and TRBJ2-5; 10 bases are shared with TRBD2. This CDR3 spans 16 amino acids. The ends lost 4 bases at V and 2 bases at J; junction bases unmatched: 8. Germline assignment: CDR1 SGHNT and CDR2 YYREEE (reference sequence). The CDR3 region is CASSVAGTSVQETQYF. Here the CDR3 DNA reads TGTGCCAGCAGCGTGGCTGGGACTAGCGTTCAAGAGACCCAGTACTTC.

This clone has only a few counts. The rearrangement links TRBV5-4 to TRBJ2-1; 10 nucleotides line up with TRBD2. The CDR3 length is 14 residues. V lost 5 bases to trimming and J lost 4 bases; unmatched junction nucleotides: 3. The V gene's germline CDR1 is SGHNT and CDR2 YYREEE (reference sequence). The CDR3 region is CASRGGLAYNEQFF. The CDR3 DNA is TGTGCCAGCAGGGGGGGACTAGCGTACAATGAGCAGTTCTTC.

This clone was seen a few times. The rearrangement links TRBV30 to TRBJ2-5; TRBD1 matches at 10 bases. CDR3 length: 15 amino acids. With 4 bases clipped from V and 3 bases from J, the junction kept 8 bases outside the gene matches. The germline V gene encodes CDR1 GTSNPN and CDR2 SVGIG (reference sequence). CDR3 DNA sequence: TGTGCCTGGAAAGGACAGGGGGTGATTGAAGAGACCCAGTACTTC. Amino acids: CAWKGQGVIEETQYF.